These 31 T cell receptor beta chains were sequenced from one sample in a study of identical twins' blood T cells. A single record per CDR3 protein comes from TCRdb applying MiXCR to the 5' RACE reads. Among 300,000 to 450,000 distinct CDR3 sequences listed, roughly 31% were seen once. Sequencing used PBMCs. These receptors were taken from a woman between 18 and 55 years old in good health.

Many counts were recorded for this clonotype. The chain joins TRBV14 to TRBJ2-2, with a tentative D call TRBD2 (5 bases). The CDR3 is made up of 12 amino acids. Germline V gives CDR1 SGHDN, CDR2 FVKESK. With 2 bases removed from V and 8 bases from J, the gap between germline ends came to 6 bases. The CDR3 sequence: CASSQWTGELFF. CDR3 in DNA: TGTGCCAGCAGCCAATGGACTGGGGAGCTGTTTTTT.

At least ten counts were recorded for this clonotype. The CDR3 sequence: CASSRTSGGYNEQFF. As DNA, the CDR3 is TGTGCCAGCAGTAGGACTAGCGGGGGGTACAATGAGCAGTTCTTC. The chain carries TRBV6-1 and TRBJ2-1, with 14 bases that match TRBD2. Looked up from germline, CDR1 is MNHNS and CDR2 is SASEGT. The CDR3 spans 15 residues. The V and J ends lost 5 bases and 4 bases, in that order; junction bases with no gene match: 1.

This clonotype was detected a few times. CDR3 in DNA: TGTGCCATCAGCCGGACAGGCGACAATCAGCCCCAGCATTTT. Protein product: CAISRTGDNQPQHF. The J gene is TRBJ1-5, the V gene TRBV10-3; 7 bases fit TRBD1. There are 14 residues in the CDR3. Germline V gives CDR1 ENHRY, CDR2 SYGVKD. Germline trimming cut 6 bases from V and 3 bases from J; bases unmatched to any gene: 5.

This clonotype was counted only a few times. V is TRBV29-1 and J is TRBJ1-1, with unresolved D. Trimming took off 7 bases at V and 0 bases at J, with 12 bases between the two ends. Germline assignment: CDR1 SQVTM and CDR2 ANQGSEA. This CDR3 is 13 amino acids long. The CDR3 nucleotides read TGCAGCGGCACTCGGAGGATGAACACTGAAGCTTTCTTT. Its translation: CSGTRRMNTEAFF. Full variable domain (outside the CDR3, taken from reference TRBV29-1 and TRBJ1-1): SAVISQKPSRDICQRGTSLTIQCQVDSQVTMMFWYRQQPGQSLTLIATANQGSEATYESGFVIDKFPISRPNLTFSTLTVSNMSPEDSSIYLCSGTRRMNTEAFFGQGTRLTVV.

This clonotype occurred a few times. V usage is TRBV6-6 and J usage is TRBJ1-5, with TRBD1 matching over 7 bases. Germline V gives CDR1 MNHNY, CDR2 SVGAGI (reference sequence). This CDR3 is built from 13 residues. Trimming cost V 6 bases and J 4 bases; bases outside gene matches: 3. CDR3: CASRQGNNQPQHF. CDR3 DNA sequence: TGTGCCAGCAGACAGGGGAATAATCAGCCCCAGCATTTT.

Only a few counts were recorded for this clonotype. The V call is TRBV29-1, the J call TRBJ2-4, with D perhaps TRBD2 (5 bases). CDR3 length: 14 residues. V was clipped by 7 bases and J by 4 bases, with 17 bases between them. Germline V gives CDR1 SQVTM, CDR2 ANQGSEA. CDR3 coding DNA: TGCAGCGCCTTTCCGTTGGGAGAAAAAAACATTCAGTACTTC. Its protein product is CSAFPLGEKNIQYF.

This clonotype was counted at least ten times. The V gene is TRBV27, the J gene TRBJ1-2, with a tentative D call TRBD1 (5 bases). Germline assignment: CDR1 MNHEY and CDR2 SMNVEV (reference sequence). The CDR3 sequence is 13 residues long. V was shortened by 5 bases and J by 4 bases, with 11 bases between the two germline ends. The chain's CDR3 is CASSGGGSYGYTF. The DNA for the CDR3 is TGTGCCAGCAGTGGGGGGGGGAGCTATGGCTACACCTTC.

In its sample, this clonotype was seen a few times. CDR3 nucleotide sequence: TGTGCCAGCAGTTACTCTTCCGGATTCGAGCAGTACTTC. It is translated as CASSYSSGFEQYF. The rearrangement links TRBV6-5 to TRBJ2-7; D gene unclear. The V gene's germline CDR1 is MNHEY and CDR2 SVGAGI. V lost 0 bases and J lost 6, with 9 bases in between. This CDR3 has 13 residues.

With respect to this clonotype: Since a much larger clone is just one base distant, this may be a read error. The chain recombines TRBV29-1 with TRBJ1-1; 7 bases match TRBD1. CDR3 length: 13 amino acids. The germline gives CDR1 SQVTM, CDR2 ANQGSEA. CDR3 DNA sequence: TGCAGCGTCTGGACAGGAGGGAACAGTGAAGCTTTCTTT. Translating gives CSVWTGGNSEAFF.

This clonotype came up a few times. Written as DNA, the CDR3 is TGCAGTGCTAGAGATGCCGGGACTCCAACCAATGAGCAGTTCTTC. Its translation: CSARDAGTPTNEQFF. The chain recombines TRBV20-1 with TRBJ2-1, with D possibly matching TRBD2 (6 bases). This CDR3 is built from 15 residues. Trimming left V 0 bases short and J 6 bases short, with 15 bases between. The germline V gene has CDR1 DFQATT and CDR2 SNEGSKA (reference sequence).

This sequence joins TRBV27 and TRBJ2-3, with 13 bases identical to TRBD2. The CDR3 is 14 amino acids. The J segment lost 6 bases and the V segment lost 6 bases, leaving 3 bases of the junction unmatched. Germline V gene data show CDR1 as MNHEY and CDR2 as SMNVEV (reference sequence). The CDR3 DNA reads TGTGCCAGCAGACTAGCGGGGGGGCAGGATACGCAGTATTTT. It specifies CASRLAGGQDTQYF.

This clonotype was recorded once. Since the CDR3 does not end with the conserved phenylalanine or tryptophan, this likely comes from a read error. The chain uses TRBV15 and TRBJ1-1; D gene unclear. This CDR3 region has 14 residues. Trimming cost V 5 bases and J 1 base, with 11 bases left between them. CDR1 is LNHNV, CDR2 YYDKDF, per germline (reference sequence). CDR3 amino acids: CATSYGSRNTEAFV. In DNA, the CDR3 is TGTGCCACCAGCTATGGGTCCAGGAACACTGAAGCTTTCGTT.

The chain employs TRBV9 and TRBJ2-1; D is unclear. Germline values: CDR1 SGDLS, CDR2 YYNGEE. The CDR3 loop spans 15 amino acids. With 2 bases removed from V and 0 bases from J, the gap between germline ends came to 9 bases. The CDR3 coding sequence is TGTGCCAGCAGCGTGCACGCGAGCTCCTACAATGAGCAGTTCTTC. Residues: CASSVHASSYNEQFF.

The chain recombines TRBV10-3 with TRBJ2-5; maybe TRBD1 (6 bases). The CDR3 sequence is 13 residues long. V was shortened by 10 bases and J by 0 bases, with 12 bases between the two germline ends. Per the germline V gene, CDR1 is ENHRY and CDR2 is SYGVKD. The DNA for the CDR3 is TGTGCCACTTCGGACAGCTACCAAGAGACCCAGTACTTC. The encoded protein is CATSDSYQETQYF.

This clonotype appeared a few times. J is TRBJ2-1 and V is TRBV19, with D maybe TRBD2 (6 bases). The CDR3 runs to 16 residues. Germline V gene lookup returns CDR1 LNHDA and CDR2 SQIVND (reference sequence). Trimming removed 1 base from V and 2 bases from J, with 12 bases in between. CDR3 sequence (DNA): TGTGCCAGTAGTATAGGCGAGCGGGTAACCTACAATGAGCAGTTCTTC. Its translation: CASSIGERVTYNEQFF.

The CDR3 reads CSARLNTDTQYF. Written as DNA, the CDR3 is TGCAGTGCTAGACTGAACACAGATACGCAGTATTTT. The gene calls are TRBV20-1 and TRBJ2-3; D gene uncertain. V lost 2 bases and J 2 bases, leaving 5 bases between the germline ends. Germline CDR1 and CDR2: DFQATT and SNEGSKA (reference sequence). This CDR3 has 12 amino acids.

There are many counts of this clonotype. This chain joins TRBV10-3 and TRBJ2-2, with D possibly called TRBD1 or TRBD2 (5 bases each). The CDR3 has 13 amino acids. With 10 bases removed from V and 4 bases from J, the gap between germline ends came to 13 bases. Germline CDR1 is ENHRY and CDR2 is SYGVKD. The CDR3, as DNA: TGTGCCACCTTGGTCGGGACCACCGGGGAGCTGTTTTTT. Translated, it gives CATLVGTTGELFF.

V usage is TRBV28 and J usage is TRBJ2-6; no clear D. The germline V and J ends were trimmed by 3 bases and 0 bases, with 12 bases remaining between them. The CDR3 runs to 17 residues. CDR1 is MDHEN, CDR2 SYDVKM, per germline. As DNA, the CDR3 is TGTGCCAGCAGTTTTGGCTACAGCTTCTCTGGGGCCAACGTCCTGACTTTC. This encodes CASSFGYSFSGANVLTF.

The chain couples TRBV6-2 or TRBV6-3 to TRBJ2-7; 9 bases are shared with TRBD2. The trim removed 2 bases at V and 12 bases at J, leaving 5 bases unmatched. The CDR3 has 12 amino acids. Germline loops: CDR1 MNHEY, CDR2 SVGEGT. The CDR3 DNA follows: TGTGCCAGCAGTTACGAAGCGGGAGGCCTGTACTTC. Translating it yields CASSYEAGGLYF.

In this sample, this clonotype turned up a few times. The V and J genes are TRBV24-1 and TRBJ2-2, with no clear D. The CDR3 has 13 amino acids. Trimming took off 7 bases at V and 4 bases at J, with 9 bases between the two ends. Germline V gene sequence: CDR1 KGHDR, CDR2 SFDVKD. The CDR3 sequence is CATRFVGTGELFF. CDR3 nucleotides: TGTGCCACCAGGTTCGTCGGCACCGGGGAGCTGTTTTTT.

This clonotype has a handful of counts. The chain has TRBV12-5 and TRBJ2-3; the D is unclear. The CDR3 totals 14 residues. Trimming took off 2 bases at V and 2 bases at J, with 8 bases between the two ends. In germline, CDR1 is LGHNT, CDR2 FRNRAP. The CDR3 loop is CASGLNSYTDTQYF. The CDR3, as DNA: TGTGCTAGTGGTTTGAACAGCTACACAGATACGCAGTATTTT.

This chain links TRBV20-1 with TRBJ1-1; tentatively, D is TRBD1 (5 bases). The CDR3 has 15 amino acids. V gave up 2 bases and J gave up 5 bases, with 18 bases separating them. Germline V gene lookup returns CDR1 DFQATT and CDR2 SNEGSKA (reference sequence). CDR3 DNA sequence: TGCAGTGCTAGACCCGTCGAGACAGATGGGACTGAAGCTTTCTTT. This gives the protein CSARPVETDGTEAFF.

Details on this clonotype: This may arise from a read error, as a much more abundant clone is one base away. V and J are TRBV10-3 and TRBJ1-6; TRBD1 is a possible D gene (6 bases). The V end was cut by 10 bases, the J end by 5 bases, with 18 bases between. Germline V gene sequence: CDR1 ENHRY, CDR2 SYGVKD. This CDR3 has 15 residues. The CDR3 sequence: CATRTGPDDNSPLHF. The CDR3 DNA follows: TGTGCCACCAGAACAGGGCCGGACGATAATTCACCCCTCCACTTT.

Comment on this clonotype: The junction and the germline gene differ at one end; a read error may be behind it. The rearrangement joins TRBV7-9 to TRBJ2-1; 7 bases match TRBD1. Per germline, CDR1 SEHNR and CDR2 FQNEAQ (reference sequence). The CDR3 runs 14 residues. CDR3 nucleotide sequence: TGTGCCGGCAGGGATCCGGGACAGTACAATGAGCAGTTCTTC. As protein: CAGRDPGQYNEQFF.

The table lists this clonotype with a count of one. The CDR3 loop reads CSASRLAGGTWETQYF. CDR3 nucleotides: TGCAGTGCTAGTCGTCTAGCGGGGGGGACCTGGGAGACCCAGTACTTC. The J gene is TRBJ2-5, the V gene TRBV20-1, with TRBD2 identical over 12 bases. V lost 3 bases, J lost 5 bases, and 10 bases stayed unmatched. Germline V CDR1 and CDR2: DFQATT, SNEGSKA (reference sequence). The CDR3 is 16 residues long.

This clonotype was observed a handful of times. V and J are TRBV20-1 and TRBJ2-1; 9 positions agree with TRBD2. With V trimmed by 2 bases and J by 5 bases, 7 bases remained unmatched. CDR1 is DFQATT and CDR2 is SNEGSKA in the germline V gene (reference sequence). This CDR3 has 15 amino acids. CDR3 sequence reads: CSARHLAGVDNEQFF. The CDR3 coding sequence is TGCAGTGCTAGACACTTAGCGGGAGTTGACAATGAGCAGTTCTTC.

The chain links TRBV24-1 to TRBJ2-3; D call uncertain. This CDR3 is built from 13 residues. Germline lookup yields CDR1 KGHDR and CDR2 SFDVKD. V dropped 7 bases and J dropped 3 bases, with 10 bases sitting between them. CDR3 sequence reads: CATSHLSTDTQYF. CDR3 coding DNA: TGTGCCACCAGCCATCTGAGTACAGATACGCAGTATTTT.

The rearrangement joins TRBV20-1 to TRBJ1-2; TRBD1 aligns across 7 bases. CDR1 and CDR2 from the germline V gene are DFQATT and SNEGSKA (reference sequence). This CDR3 contains 11 residues. Trimming cost V 8 bases and J 4 bases; bases outside gene matches: 4. CDR3 protein: CSSGDSYGYTF. The DNA for the CDR3 is TGCAGTTCGGGGGACAGCTATGGCTACACCTTC.

At least ten counts were recorded for this clonotype. J is TRBJ2-1 and V is TRBV6-2 or TRBV6-3, with D maybe TRBD1 (5 bases). The CDR3 is made up of 12 amino acids. V lost 5 bases to trimming and J lost 10 bases, with 12 bases between them. CDR1 is MNHEY and CDR2 is SVGEGT in the germline V gene. The CDR3 here is CASSLRAHEQFF. The CDR3 coding sequence is TGTGCCAGCAGTCTCAGGGCCCACGAGCAGTTCTTC.

This clonotype was counted a few times. V gene TRBV12-2 combines with J gene TRBJ1-6. TRBV12-2 is labeled a pseudogene. The CDR3 contains 17 residues. CDR3 in DNA: TGTGCAAGTCGCTTCCTCGCGAAAAGCTCCTATAATTCACCCCTCCACTTT. Translated: CASRFLAKSSYNSPLHF.

The chain employs TRBV29-1 and TRBJ1-2; D may be TRBD1 (6 bases). Looked up from germline, CDR1 is SQVTM and CDR2 is ANQGSEA. V was clipped by 4 bases and J by 2 bases, with 23 bases between them. The CDR3 covers 17 residues. In nucleotides, the CDR3 is TGCAGCGTTGCTCCTTCTTCCTCGGACAGACAAAACTATGGCTACACCTTC. Encoded protein: CSVAPSSSDRQNYGYTF.